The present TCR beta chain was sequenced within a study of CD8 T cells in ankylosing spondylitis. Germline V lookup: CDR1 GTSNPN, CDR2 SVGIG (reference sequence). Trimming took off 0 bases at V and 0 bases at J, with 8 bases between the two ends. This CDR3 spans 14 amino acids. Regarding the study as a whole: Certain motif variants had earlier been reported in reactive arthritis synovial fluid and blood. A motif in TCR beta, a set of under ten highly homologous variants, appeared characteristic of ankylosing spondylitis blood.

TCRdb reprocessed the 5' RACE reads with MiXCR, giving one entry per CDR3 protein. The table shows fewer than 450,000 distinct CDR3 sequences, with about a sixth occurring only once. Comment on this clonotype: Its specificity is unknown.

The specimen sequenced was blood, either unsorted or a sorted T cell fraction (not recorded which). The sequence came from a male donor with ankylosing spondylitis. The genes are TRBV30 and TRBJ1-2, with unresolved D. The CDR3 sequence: CAWSVEAANYGYTF. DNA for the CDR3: TGTGCCTGGAGTGTAGAGGCGGCTAACTATGGCTACACCTTC.